The clone carrying this TCR beta chain was recorded a few times. Trimming stripped 5 bases from V and 3 bases from J, with 10 bases between. Germline lookup yields CDR1 MNHEY and CDR2 SVGAGI. The CDR3 spans 13 residues. The sample belongs to a study of T-cell memory formation after mild COVID-19. 5'RACE primed at constant segments yielded TCR alpha and TCR beta cDNA libraries bearing sample barcodes and UMIs. TCRdb reprocessed the 5' RACE reads with MiXCR, giving one entry per CDR3 protein. The sample has fewer than 400,000 distinct CDR3 sequences; 10% to 15% are singletons. The genes are TRBV6-5 and TRBJ1-1; no clear D gene. This clonotype was sampled from a man aged 18 to 30 who had mild COVID-19 (a few samples of this study predate the infection). Cell type and time point are not known. The sample was PBMCs or a T cell subset sorted from them (not recorded which). In DNA, the CDR3 is TGTGCCAGCAGTCCGGTTAGTTACACTGAAGCTTTCTTT. Protein sequence: CASSPVSYTEAFF.